These 26 T cell receptor beta chains originate from one sample sequenced in a study of blood T cell repertoires in COVID-19. The protocol was immunoSEQ multiplex PCR, while the TCRdb copy is restricted to in-frame clones and leaves out a portion. The sample has 150,000 to 200,000 clones; around 76% are singletons. Sample: peripheral blood. These receptors were collected from an older woman with acute or convalescent COVID-19.

The table lists this clone with a count of one. The V call is TRBV5-1, the J call TRBJ1-6; TRBD1 aligns across 8 bases. In germline, CDR1 is SGHRS, CDR2 YFSETQ. The CDR3 covers 16 residues. J was trimmed by 0 bases and V by 3 bases; bases with no gene match: 2. CDR3 sequence reads: CASSWTGSSYNSPLHF. Here the CDR3 DNA reads TGCGCCAGCAGCTGGACAGGGAGCTCCTATAATTCACCCCTCCACTTT.

This clone was detected only once. J is TRBJ1-6 and V is TRBV7-2; no firm D call. Germline V CDR1 and CDR2: SGHTA, FQGNSA. V dropped 3 bases and J dropped 6 bases, with 9 bases sitting between them. The CDR3 is 14 residues long. The CDR3 sequence: CASSFEGANSPLHF. DNA of the CDR3: TGTGCCAGCAGCTTTGAGGGAGCTAATTCACCCCTCCACTTT.

The chain has TRBV11-3 and TRBJ1-1; D not resolved. This CDR3 has 14 amino acids. From germline, CDR1 is SGHNT and CDR2 YENEEA. Trimming cost V 5 bases and J 3 bases, with 13 bases left between them. CDR3 sequence: CASSPGEGYTEAFF. As DNA, the CDR3 is TGTGCCAGCAGCCCCGGGGAGGGTTACACTGAAGCTTTCTTT. Combining the CDR3 with reference TRBV11-3 and TRBJ1-1 gives the whole variable domain EAGVVQSPRYKIIEKKQPVAFWCNPISGHNTLYWYLQNLGQGPELLIRYENEEAVDDSQLPKDRFSAERLKGVDSTLKIQPAELGDSAVYLCASSPGEGYTEAFFGQGTRLTVV.

This clone was seen just once. The chain joins TRBV20-1 to TRBJ2-3, with TRBD1 as a possible D gene (6 bases). CDR1 is DFQATT and CDR2 is SNEGSKA in the germline V gene (reference sequence). The CDR3 totals 13 residues. Trimming shortened V by 3 bases and J by 4 bases, and 11 bases separated the two germline ends. The CDR3 loop reads CSASFEGADTQYF. As DNA, the CDR3 is TGCAGTGCTAGTTTTGAGGGGGCAGATACGCAGTATTTT.

The V gene is TRBV10-3, the J gene TRBJ2-5; 9 bases align to TRBD1. This CDR3 comprises 15 residues. Germline CDR1 and CDR2: ENHRY and SYGVKD. V was clipped by 10 bases and J by 3 bases; unmatched bases: 12. DNA for the CDR3: TGTGCCACAGTTACCGGGACAGGGTGGGAAGAGACCCAGTACTTC. This codes for CATVTGTGWEETQYF.

This clone was found once. The chain recombines TRBV27 with TRBJ2-1, with TRBD2 matching over 9 bases. V lost 5 bases and J lost 6; bases outside the gene matches: 8. Germline lookup yields CDR1 MNHEY and CDR2 SMNVEV (reference sequence). The CDR3 is 15 residues long. Here the CDR3 DNA reads TGTGCCAGCAGTCCACTAGCGGGCGGTTTCAATGAGCAGTTCTTC. Its protein product is CASSPLAGGFNEQFF.

To note about this clone: Other DNA sequences in the same sample also yield this CDR3. The V and J genes are TRBV27 and TRBJ2-3; 8 bases agree with TRBD1. The germline gives CDR1 MNHEY, CDR2 SMNVEV (reference sequence). The CDR3 contains 16 residues. V was pared by 0 bases and J by 2 bases, with 4 bases of the junction left unmatched. The CDR3 loop is CASSLSGTGYTDTQYF. In nucleotides, the CDR3 is TGTGCCAGCAGTTTATCGGGGACAGGTTACACAGATACGCAGTATTTT.

The V and J genes are TRBV27 and TRBJ1-6; D gene uncertain. This CDR3 has 16 residues. The V gene lost 3 bases and the J gene lost 0 bases, with 9 bases spanning the gap. CDR1 and CDR2 from the germline V gene are MNHEY and SMNVEV (reference sequence). CDR3: CASSLDWSSYNSPLHF. DNA for the CDR3: TGTGCCAGCAGTTTGGACTGGAGCTCCTATAATTCACCCCTCCACTTT.

The chain recombines TRBV4-3 with TRBJ2-3; no reliable D call. The CDR3 spans 15 residues. V shed 3 bases and J shed 6 bases, with 16 bases lying between them. Germline CDR1 and CDR2: LGHNA and YSLEER. The chain's CDR3 is CASSQNSVGRDTQYF. In DNA, the CDR3 is TGCGCCAGCAGCCAGAACAGTGTGGGCCGGGATACGCAGTATTTT.

The chain has TRBV5-6 and TRBJ2-2; D is ambiguous. Germline V CDR1 and CDR2: SGHDT, YYEEEE. The CDR3 is 13 amino acids. The V end was cut by 0 bases, the J end by 4 bases, with 4 bases between. CDR3: CASSLGLTGELFF. CDR3 DNA sequence: TGTGCCAGCAGCTTGGGGCTCACCGGGGAGCTGTTTTTT.

The gene calls are TRBV4-3 and TRBJ1-1; D not certain. This CDR3 has 15 amino acids. In germline, CDR1 is LGHNA, CDR2 YSLEER. Trimming removed 4 bases from V and 4 bases from J, with 16 bases in between. The CDR3 DNA sequence: TGCGCCAGCAGCCCGTCTAGATGGGGAGGCACTGAAGCTTTCTTT. Amino acid sequence: CASSPSRWGGTEAFF.

This chain uses TRBV19 with TRBJ1-2; tentative D call: TRBD1 (6 bases). The germline V and J ends were trimmed by 8 bases and 5 bases, with 18 bases remaining between them. Germline lookup yields CDR1 LNHDA and CDR2 SQIVND (reference sequence). There are 14 residues in the CDR3. The CDR3 nucleotides are TGTGCCAGTCGAATTGGAACAGGGATGTATGGCTACACCTTC. Its translation is CASRIGTGMYGYTF.

The chain links TRBV11-2 to TRBJ1-3, with D possibly being TRBD1 (5 bases). CDR1 is SGHAT, CDR2 FQNNGV, per germline. There are 17 residues in the CDR3. Trimming left V 0 bases short and J 0 bases short, with 12 bases between. The DNA of the CDR3 is TGTGCCAGCAGCTTAGATCGGTACAGGTCCTCTGGAAACACCATATATTTT. Amino acids: CASSLDRYRSSGNTIYF.

The chain recombines TRBV11-3 with TRBJ2-3; TRBD2 is a possible D gene (5 bases). The CDR3 covers 18 residues. Germline assignment: CDR1 SGHNT and CDR2 YENEEA. With 2 bases removed from V and 0 bases from J, the gap between germline ends came to 18 bases. In DNA, the CDR3 is TGTGCCAGCAGCTTACGGGCAGGAGGAATGCCTAGCACAGATACGCAGTATTTT. Translation gives CASSLRAGGMPSTDTQYF.

The rearrangement uses TRBV7-3 and TRBJ1-6; no clear D. V was trimmed by 4 bases and J by 2 bases, leaving 3 bases between them. The CDR3 runs to 13 residues. Germline loops: CDR1 SGHTA, CDR2 FQGTGA. This CDR3 is CASSSTYNSPLHF. CDR3 DNA sequence: TGTGCCAGCAGCTCCACCTATAATTCACCCCTCCACTTT.

This chain joins TRBV5-6 and TRBJ2-1, with 7 bases that match TRBD2. Germline CDR1 reads SGHDT; CDR2 reads YYEEEE. This CDR3 has 16 amino acids. The V and J ends lost 4 bases and 4 bases, in that order; junction bases with no gene match: 11. CDR3 in amino acids: CASSPYWLAVYNEQFF. The DNA for the CDR3 is TGTGCCAGCAGCCCCTACTGGCTAGCGGTTTACAATGAGCAGTTCTTC.

This sequence joins TRBV10-3 and TRBJ2-7, with TRBD2 matching over 7 bases. Losses at the gene ends were 5 bases for V and 2 bases for J; bases not matched to a gene: 3. CDR1 and CDR2 from the germline V gene are ENHRY and SYGVKD. The CDR3 contains 13 residues. DNA for the CDR3: TGTGCCATCAGTATAGGACTAGCCTACGAGCAGTACTTC. As protein: CAISIGLAYEQYF.

The chain recombines TRBV29-1 with TRBJ2-5; perhaps TRBD2 as D (6 bases). The CDR3 runs 12 residues. Between the trimmed V and J ends, which lost 3 bases and 5 bases, there was a span of 10 bases. Germline loops: CDR1 SQVTM, CDR2 ANQGSEA. CDR3 residues: CSVEGLGETQYF. In DNA form, the CDR3 reads TGCAGCGTTGAGGGACTGGGGGAGACCCAGTACTTC.

This chain joins TRBV3-1 (or the pseudogene TRBV3-2) and TRBJ1-5, with TRBD1 identical over 7 bases. After removal of 4 bases from V and 2 bases from J, the junction contained 14 bases not matched to a gene. This CDR3 contains 18 residues. CDR1 LGHDT and CDR2 YNNKEL come from the germline V gene (reference sequence). CDR3 residues: CASSLTGFLHNGNQPQHF. The DNA for the CDR3 is TGTGCCAGCAGCCTGACAGGGTTTCTTCATAACGGCAATCAGCCCCAGCATTTT.

The V call is TRBV2, the J call TRBJ1-1, with 8 bases fitting TRBD1. V trimming: 6 bases; J trimming: 4 bases; junction bases outside the gene matches: 7. The CDR3 loop spans 14 amino acids. Germline loops: CDR1 SNHLY, CDR2 FYNNEI. The DNA of the CDR3 is TGTGCCAGCAGCGTCAGGGGGCCAGGCACTGAAGCTTTCTTT. It is translated as CASSVRGPGTEAFF.

This clone was seen only a few times. The chain joins TRBV5-1 to TRBJ2-3; TRBD2 matches 7 bases. CDR3 length: 16 residues. Trimming at V came to 0 bases and at J to 1 base, leaving 5 bases not matched to a gene. The germline V gene encodes CDR1 SGHRS and CDR2 YFSETQ. The DNA for the CDR3 is TGCGCCAGCAGCTTGGAAAGTCGGGGGGGCACAGATACGCAGTATTTT. This sequence encodes CASSLESRGGTDTQYF.

For the CDR3, the DNA is TGTGCCAGCAGTTACTCGTTTGGGACAGGGGAGGAGGATCAGCCCCAGCATTTT. This sequence encodes CASSYSFGTGEEDQPQHF. The chain is built from TRBV6-2 or TRBV6-3 and TRBJ1-5; 10 nucleotides align to TRBD1. Trimming cost V 0 bases and J 5 bases; bases outside gene matches: 10. CDR1 and CDR2 (germline): MNHEY, SVGEGT. CDR3 length: 18 amino acids.

This chain connects TRBV6-5 to TRBJ1-2; perhaps TRBD1 as D (5 bases). Germline V CDR1 and CDR2: MNHEY, SVGAGI. The V end lost 10 bases, the J end lost 0 bases, and 15 bases lay between the germline ends. This CDR3 spans 14 amino acids. The CDR3 here is CAIRERGSNYGYTF. CDR3 nucleotide sequence: TGTGCCATCCGGGAGAGGGGTTCTAACTATGGCTACACCTTC.

This clone was observed once. The chain combines TRBV7-3 with TRBJ1-6; D is uncertain. In germline, CDR1 is SGHTA, CDR2 FQGTGA. Trimming pared 2 bases from V and 4 bases from J, leaving 6 bases between. CDR3 length: 14 residues. The CDR3 sequence: CASSLDGYNSPLHF. The DNA for the CDR3 is TGTGCCAGCAGCTTAGACGGGTATAATTCACCCCTCCACTTT. Using reference TRBV7-3 and TRBJ1-6 for the parts outside the CDR3, the full variable domain is GAGVSQTPSNKVTEKGKYVELRCDPISGHTALYWYRQSLGQGPEFLIYFQGTGAADDSGLPNDRFFAVRPEGSVSTLKIQRTERGDSAVYLCASSLDGYNSPLHFGNGTRLTVT.

The V call is TRBV9, the J call TRBJ1-1; D ambiguous. This CDR3 is built from 14 residues. The ends were cut back, 1 base at V and 10 bases at J, with 17 bases in the middle. Germline V CDR1 and CDR2: SGDLS, YYNGEE. DNA of the CDR3: TGTGCCAGCAGCGTAACCACCGAGGAGTCTGGAGCTTTCTTT. It codes for CASSVTTEESGAFF.

The rearrangement joins TRBV3-1 (or the pseudogene TRBV3-2) to TRBJ1-2; weak D call: TRBD1 (6 bases). CDR3 length: 15 amino acids. Trimming removed 3 bases from V and 2 bases from J, with 13 bases in between. Germline CDR1 is LGHDT and CDR2 is YNNKEL (reference sequence). CDR3 in amino acids: CASSQGRDTNYGYTF. In DNA, the CDR3 is TGTGCCAGCAGCCAGGGTCGGGACACGAACTATGGCTACACCTTC.